Included here is one T cell receptor beta chain sequence, with context. The J segment lost 2 bases and the V segment lost 4 bases, leaving 5 bases of the junction unmatched. Germline V gene lookup returns CDR1 SGHNT and CDR2 YYREEE (reference sequence). The CDR3 runs 14 residues. The data stem from a study of T cell responses to AZD1222 COVID-19 vaccine. Only in-frame clones appear in the TCRdb table, and some are missing; sequencing was by immunoSEQ multiplex PCR. The table shows about 61,000 clones, with 80% to 90% occurring only once. This sequence joins TRBV5-4 and TRBJ2-5, with 7 bases identical to TRBD1. The sequenced sample was peripheral blood, obtained on day 0 of AZD1222 vaccination. The sequence was obtained from an adult in good health. Written as DNA, the CDR3 is TGTGCCAGCAGCCAACCGGGACAGCAAGAGACCCAGTACTTC. It specifies CASSQPGQQETQYF.